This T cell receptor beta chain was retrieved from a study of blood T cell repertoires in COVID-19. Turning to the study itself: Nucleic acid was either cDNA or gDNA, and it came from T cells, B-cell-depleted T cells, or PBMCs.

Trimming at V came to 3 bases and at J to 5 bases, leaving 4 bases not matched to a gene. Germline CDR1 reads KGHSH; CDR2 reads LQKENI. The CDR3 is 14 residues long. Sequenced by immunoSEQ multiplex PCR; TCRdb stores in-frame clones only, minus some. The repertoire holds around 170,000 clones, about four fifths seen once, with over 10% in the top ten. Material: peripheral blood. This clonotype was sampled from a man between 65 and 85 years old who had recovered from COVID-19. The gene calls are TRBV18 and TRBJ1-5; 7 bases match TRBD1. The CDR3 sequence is CASSPRDRYQPQHF. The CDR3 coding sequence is TGTGCCAGCTCACCGAGGGACAGATATCAGCCCCAGCATTTT.